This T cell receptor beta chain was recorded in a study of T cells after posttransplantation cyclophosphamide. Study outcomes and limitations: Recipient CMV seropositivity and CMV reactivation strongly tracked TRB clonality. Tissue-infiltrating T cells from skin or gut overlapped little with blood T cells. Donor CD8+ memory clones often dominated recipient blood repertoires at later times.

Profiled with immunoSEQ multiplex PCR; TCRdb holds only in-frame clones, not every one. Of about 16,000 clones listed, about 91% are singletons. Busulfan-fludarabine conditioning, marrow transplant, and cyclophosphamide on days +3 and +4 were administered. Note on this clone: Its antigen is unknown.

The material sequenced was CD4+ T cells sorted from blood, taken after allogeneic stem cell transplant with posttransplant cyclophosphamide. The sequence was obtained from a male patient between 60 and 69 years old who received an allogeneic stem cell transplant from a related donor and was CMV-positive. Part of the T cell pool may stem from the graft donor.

The CDR3 protein is CASSQLDRSRGYTF. CDR3 in DNA: TGTGCCAGCAGCCAACTTGACAGATCGCGAGGCTACACCTTC. This chain connects TRBV4-2 to TRBJ1-2; TRBD1 is a possible D gene (5 bases). This CDR3 spans 14 amino acids. The V and J ends lost 2 bases and 8 bases respectively, with 15 bases between them. The germline gives CDR1 LGHNA, CDR2 YNFKEQ.